This entry concerns a single T cell receptor (beta chain). The data derive from a study of shared clonotypes between healthy human individuals. Profiled with immunoSEQ multiplex PCR; TCRdb holds only in-frame clones, not every one. This sample yields about 2.3 million clones, of which around 92% are seen a single time; around 0.4% belongs to the top ten. CDR3 length equals 15 residues. Germline V gives CDR1 LNHDA, CDR2 SQIVND (reference sequence). Trimming took 2 bases from V and 4 from J; bases not matched to a gene: 6. The chain employs TRBV19 and TRBJ2-3, with 7 positions matching TRBD2. Sequencing used naive CD4+ T cells from PBMCs. As for subset: CD45RA+ positively selected. The receptor was isolated from a man aged 18 to 30 in good health. Some clones in this sample may be carry-over from other donors' samples. CDR3 region: CASSISGGLSDTQYF. CDR3 nucleotide sequence: TGTGCCAGTAGTATATCGGGAGGTCTCTCAGATACGCAGTATTTT. Combining the CDR3 with reference TRBV19 and TRBJ2-3 gives the whole variable domain DGGITQSPKYLFRKEGQNVTLSCEQNLNHDAMYWYRQDPGQGLRLIYYSQIVNDFQKGDIAEGYSVSREKKESFPLTVTSAQKNPTAFYLCASSISGGLSDTQYFGPGTRLTVL.